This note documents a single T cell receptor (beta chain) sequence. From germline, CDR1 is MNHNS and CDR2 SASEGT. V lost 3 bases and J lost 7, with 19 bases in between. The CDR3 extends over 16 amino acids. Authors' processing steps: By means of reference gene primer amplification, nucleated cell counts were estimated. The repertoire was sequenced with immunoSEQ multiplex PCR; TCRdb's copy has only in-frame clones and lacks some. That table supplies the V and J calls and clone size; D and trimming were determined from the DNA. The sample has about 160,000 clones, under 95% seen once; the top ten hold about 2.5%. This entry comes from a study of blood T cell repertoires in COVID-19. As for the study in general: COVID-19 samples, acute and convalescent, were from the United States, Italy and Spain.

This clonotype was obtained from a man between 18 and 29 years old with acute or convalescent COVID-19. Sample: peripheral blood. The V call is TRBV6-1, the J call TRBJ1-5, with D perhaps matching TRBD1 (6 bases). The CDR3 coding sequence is TGTGCCAGCAGTGAGGCCAGGACAGCCCTAATCCAGCCCCAGCATTTT. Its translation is CASSEARTALIQPQHF.